These 23 T cell receptor beta chains originate from one sample sequenced in a study of cytomegalovirus exposure and HLA in healthy donors. It was with 60 Vbeta and 13 Jbeta primers that the PCR ran. Repertoires were generated with immunoSEQ multiplex PCR, while TCRdb's copy carries only in-frame clones and drops some. Here the sample spans 150,000 to 200,000 clones, more than 80% being singletons. Sequenced input: PBMCs. These receptors originate from a woman aged 18-29 years in good health and CMV-seronegative.

In DNA, the CDR3 is TGTGCCAGCAGCGCAGGTCCTGTTGAAAACATTCAGTACTTC. It encodes CASSAGPVENIQYF. The chain is built from TRBV5-4 and TRBJ2-4; no clear D. CDR3 size: 14 residues. The V and J ends lost 4 bases and 5 bases respectively, with 13 bases between them. Germline CDR1 SGHNT, CDR2 YYREEE (reference sequence).

This chain uses TRBV2 with TRBJ1-6; D is possibly TRBD1 (6 bases). The germline CDR1 and CDR2 sequences are SNHLY and FYNNEI. Trimming took off 4 bases at V and 19 bases at J, with 11 bases between the two ends. This CDR3 region has 10 residues. Here the CDR3 reads CASSARGLHF. The CDR3 nucleotides read TGTGCCAGCAGTGCCAGGGGATTGCACTTT. The full variable domain, completed using reference TRBV2 and TRBJ1-6, is EPEVTQTPSHQVTQMGQEVILRCVPISNHLYFYWYRQILGQKVEFLVSFYNNEISEKSEIFDDQFSVERPDGSNFTLKIRSTKLEDSAMYFCASSARGLHFGNGTRLTVT.

The chain combines TRBV28 with TRBJ1-5, with D hard to call. The length of the CDR3 is 15 residues. Germline assignment: CDR1 MDHEN and CDR2 SYDVKM. V was trimmed by 3 bases and J by 0 bases, leaving 9 bases between them. CDR3 protein: CASSLRLLSNQPQHF. As DNA, the CDR3 is TGTGCCAGCAGTTTGAGGTTACTTAGCAATCAGCCCCAGCATTTT.

The V gene is TRBV7-8, the J gene TRBJ2-3; 8 bases line up with TRBD2. With V trimmed by 8 bases and J by 1 base, 5 bases remained unmatched. The CDR3 has 14 residues. Germline CDR1 SGHVS, CDR2 FQNEAQ. CDR3: CASAPTSGTDTQYF. The CDR3 nucleotides read TGTGCCAGCGCCCCGACTAGCGGCACAGATACGCAGTATTTT.

CDR3 sequence (DNA): TGTGCCAGCAGCGCCGGGGTCCCGGGACTAGCGGGAGGAGGAGAGACCCAGTACTTC. It encodes CASSAGVPGLAGGGETQYF. The chain combines TRBV5-6 with TRBJ2-5; 15 bases map to TRBD2. V was pared by 4 bases and J by 4 bases, with 14 bases of the junction left unmatched. Germline CDR1 reads SGHDT; CDR2 reads YYEEEE. The CDR3 is made up of 19 amino acids.

The table lists this clone with a few counts. V usage is TRBV13 and J usage is TRBJ2-3; 13 nucleotides match TRBD2. Germline values: CDR1 PRHDT, CDR2 FYEKMQ (reference sequence). The junction had 7 bases not matched to a gene; V was cut back by 7 bases and J by 6 bases. The CDR3 is 15 residues long. CDR3 DNA: TGTGCCAGCACCGGGACTAGCGGGAAGAAGGATACGCAGTATTTT. Translating gives CASTGTSGKKDTQYF.

The chain joins TRBV6-1 to TRBJ1-2; 9 positions match TRBD1. J gave up 3 bases and V 6 bases, and 2 bases lay outside the gene matches. The CDR3 is made up of 13 amino acids. Germline CDR1 and CDR2: MNHNS and SASEGT. The CDR3 region has the DNA TGTGCCAGCAGCAGGGACAGGGACTATGGCTACACCTTC. It specifies CASSRDRDYGYTF.

The gene calls are TRBV11-3 and TRBJ2-1, with 10 bases that match TRBD1. Germline values: CDR1 SGHNT, CDR2 YENEEA. V shed 2 bases, J shed 6 bases, and the junction held 13 bases outside the gene matches. The CDR3 is made up of 18 amino acids. CDR3 bases: TGTGCCAGCAGCTTATTCCCGCCCGGGACAGGGGACTTCAATGAGCAGTTCTTC. It is translated as CASSLFPPGTGDFNEQFF.

The gene calls are TRBV5-1 and TRBJ2-4; tentative D call: TRBD1 (5 bases). V was shortened by 0 bases and J by 7 bases, with 14 bases between the two germline ends. The CDR3 covers 15 residues. Per the germline V gene, CDR1 is SGHRS and CDR2 is YFSETQ. The DNA for the CDR3 is TGCGCCAGCAGCTTGGATGGTCAGGGCCGGAACATTCAGTACTTC. It yields the protein CASSLDGQGRNIQYF.

J is TRBJ2-1 and V is TRBV6-4, with 9 bases aligning to TRBD2. Germline values: CDR1 MRHNA, CDR2 SNTAGT. With 0 bases clipped from V and 7 bases from J, the junction kept 7 bases outside the gene matches. The CDR3 has 16 amino acids. The CDR3 loop is CASSDSPAGGSNEQFF. The DNA for the CDR3 is TGTGCCAGCAGTGACTCGCCAGCGGGAGGTTCTAATGAGCAGTTCTTC.

This rearrangement joins TRBV11-2 to TRBJ2-2; D is unclear. The CDR3 runs 15 residues. V gave up 1 base and J gave up 0 bases, with 6 bases separating them. Germline CDR1 SGHAT, CDR2 FQNNGV. CDR3 sequence: CASSLGASNTGELFF. DNA of the CDR3: TGTGCCAGCAGCTTAGGGGCGTCGAACACCGGGGAGCTGTTTTTT.

This sequence joins TRBV18 and TRBJ1-2; D possibly corresponds to TRBD1 (6 bases). V was clipped by 0 bases and J by 8 bases, with 10 bases between them. Germline assignment: CDR1 KGHSH and CDR2 LQKENI. CDR3 length: 13 amino acids. DNA for the CDR3: TGTGCCAGCTCACCACCAGCGGGGGGCGGCTACACCTTC. It translates to CASSPPAGGGYTF. Filled out from reference TRBV18 and TRBJ1-2, the complete variable domain reads NAGVMQNPRHLVRRRGQEARLRCSPMKGHSHVYWYRQLPEEGLKFMVYLQKENIIDESGMPKERFSAEFPKEGPSILRIQQVVRGDSAAYFCASSPPAGGGYTFGSGTRLTVV.

This clone was seen a single time. The rearrangement links TRBV5-4 to TRBJ1-1, with D perhaps TRBD1 (5 bases). Germline CDR1 reads SGHNT; CDR2 reads YYREEE (reference sequence). The CDR3 spans 18 residues. V was pared by 4 bases and J by 5 bases, with 27 bases between. As DNA, the CDR3 is TGTGCCAGCAGCGCTGCGTTTGTCACGGGGGGGAGAATAACTGAAGCTTTCTTT. Its translation: CASSAAFVTGGRITEAFF. The variable domain in full, with the rest retrieved from reference TRBV5-4 and TRBJ1-1, is ETGVTQSPTHLIKTRGQQVTLRCSSQSGHNTVSWYQQALGQGPQFIFQYYREEENGRGNFPPRFSGLQFPNYSSELNVNALELDDSALYLCASSAAFVTGGRITEAFFGQGTRLTVV.

The chain links TRBV5-1 to TRBJ2-1; 8 bases match TRBD1. V lost 0 bases and J lost 6; bases outside the gene matches: 2. The CDR3 has 14 residues. CDR1 is SGHRS, CDR2 YFSETQ, per germline. CDR3 sequence: CASSLGDRINEQFF. As DNA, the CDR3 is TGCGCCAGCAGCTTGGGGGACAGGATCAATGAGCAGTTCTTC.

The V call is TRBV28, the J call TRBJ2-3; 7 positions agree with TRBD1. The CDR3 has 13 residues. Trimming at V came to 6 bases and at J to 6 bases, leaving 6 bases not matched to a gene. CDR1 MDHEN and CDR2 SYDVKM come from the germline V gene. The DNA for the CDR3 is TGTGCCAGCAGCGGGACAGTGTGGGATACGCAGTATTTT. This translates into CASSGTVWDTQYF. The whole variable domain, filled in from reference TRBV28 and TRBJ2-3, reads DVKVTQSSRYLVKRTGEKVFLECVQDMDHENMFWYRQDPGLGLRLIYFSYDVKMKEKGDIPEGYSVSREKKERFSLILESASTNQTSMYLCASSGTVWDTQYFGPGTRLTVL.

DNA for the CDR3: TGTGCCTGGAGTGTACTGACAGATACGCAGTATTTT. Amino acids: CAWSVLTDTQYF. The chain has TRBV30 and TRBJ2-3; D remains unclear. Germline values: CDR1 GTSNPN, CDR2 SVGIG (reference sequence). CDR3 size: 12 residues. The V gene lost 0 bases and the J gene lost 3 bases, with 4 bases spanning the gap.

V is TRBV28 and J is TRBJ2-1; weak D call: TRBD2 (5 bases). The CDR3 spans 14 residues. V gave up 10 bases and J gave up 7 bases, with 20 bases separating them. Germline CDR1 MDHEN, CDR2 SYDVKM. CDR3 sequence: CATEVLEGRNEQFF. The DNA of the CDR3 is TGTGCCACCGAGGTCCTCGAGGGAAGGAATGAGCAGTTCTTC.

The rearrangement joins TRBV29-1 to TRBJ1-2; 9 bases map to TRBD1. The CDR3 extends over 18 amino acids. V shed 4 bases, J shed 0 bases, and the junction held 15 bases outside the gene matches. Germline V CDR1 and CDR2: SQVTM, ANQGSEA. The CDR3 spells CSVGRQGVKIGANYGYTF. DNA for the CDR3: TGCAGCGTTGGCCGACAGGGGGTAAAGATCGGAGCTAACTATGGCTACACCTTC.

The chain combines TRBV7-7 with TRBJ2-5; 9 nucleotides agree with TRBD2. This CDR3 is 12 amino acids long. The germline V gene encodes CDR1 SSHAT and CDR2 FNYEAQ (reference sequence). Written as DNA, the CDR3 is TGTGCATTAGCGGGAGAGGGAGAGACCCAGTACTTC. Amino acids: CALAGEGETQYF.

This chain connects TRBV20-1 to TRBJ1-1; a possible D gene is TRBD1 (5 bases). Trimming took off 4 bases at V and 3 bases at J, with 6 bases between the two ends. Germline loops: CDR1 DFQATT, CDR2 SNEGSKA (reference sequence). The CDR3 sequence is 11 residues long. CDR3 nucleotides: TGCAGTGCTAAAGGGGACACTGAAGCTTTCTTT. Amino acids: CSAKGDTEAFF.

The CDR3 sequence is CASRAVPGGLYGYTF. CDR3 coding DNA: TGTGCCAGCAGGGCCGTACCGGGGGGACTATATGGCTACACCTTC. The chain is built from TRBV6-4 and TRBJ1-2; D is perhaps TRBD1 (5 bases). The germline gives CDR1 MRHNA, CDR2 SNTAGT. The CDR3 loop spans 15 amino acids. V lost 6 bases to trimming and J lost 5 bases, with 19 bases between them.

The J gene is TRBJ2-1, the V gene TRBV30; 11 bases agree with TRBD2. CDR3 length: 16 residues. V was clipped by 4 bases and J by 8 bases; unmatched bases: 13. Germline V gene data show CDR1 as GTSNPN and CDR2 as SVGIG (reference sequence). The CDR3 protein is CAWNSGTSGVGDEQFF. The CDR3, as DNA: TGTGCCTGGAACTCCGGGACTAGCGGAGTCGGCGATGAGCAGTTCTTC.

This chain joins TRBV29-1 and TRBJ2-1; TRBD2 agrees at 8 bases. CDR3 length: 13 residues. V was clipped by 0 bases and J by 6 bases; unmatched bases: 1. Germline V gene data show CDR1 as SQVTM and CDR2 as ANQGSEA. CDR3 amino acids: CSVEDGRGNEQFF. As DNA, the CDR3 is TGCAGCGTTGAAGACGGGAGGGGCAATGAGCAGTTCTTC.